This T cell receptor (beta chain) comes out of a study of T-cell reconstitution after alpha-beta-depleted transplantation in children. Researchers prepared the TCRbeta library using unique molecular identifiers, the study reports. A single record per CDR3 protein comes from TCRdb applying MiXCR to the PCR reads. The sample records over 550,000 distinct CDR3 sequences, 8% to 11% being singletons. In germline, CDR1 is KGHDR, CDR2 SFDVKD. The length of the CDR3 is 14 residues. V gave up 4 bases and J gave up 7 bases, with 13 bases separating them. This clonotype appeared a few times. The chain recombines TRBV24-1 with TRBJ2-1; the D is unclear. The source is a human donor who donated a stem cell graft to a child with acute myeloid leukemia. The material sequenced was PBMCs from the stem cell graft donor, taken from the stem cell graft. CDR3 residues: CATSDLVGPNEQFF. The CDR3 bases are TGTGCCACCAGTGACCTTGTCGGGCCGAATGAGCAGTTCTTC.